This T cell receptor beta chain was obtained from a study of graft-versus-host responses after intestinal transplantation. Background on the study: Anti-thymocyte globulin served as induction for all recipients, who then took tacrolimus and steroids for about 3 years. Findings and limits, study-wide: Allografts of patients with graft-donor T cell macrochimerism showed high graft-versus-host to host-versus-graft clone ratios. GvH clones appeared in recipient marrow, some first in ileum or blood. Early after transplant, HvG declines were associated with peak levels of circulating GvH clones.

Germline CDR1 and CDR2: SGHAT and FQNNGV. The ends were cut back, 5 bases at V and 1 base at J, with 8 bases in the middle. The CDR3 has 14 amino acids. Assay: immunoSEQ multiplex PCR; the TCRdb copy retains only in-frame clones and omits some. Of 84,000 or so clones in the sample, just under 95% are singletons; the top ten hold 0.3%. Details on this clone: Its antigen remains unknown.

J is TRBJ2-2 and V is TRBV11-2; D perhaps matches TRBD2 (5 bases). The sequenced sample was unstimulated CD4+ T cells sorted from spleen or lymph node cells, obtained before intestinal transplant. This TCR derives from a human donor who received an intestinal transplant. Here the CDR3 reads CASSLARNTGELFF. The CDR3 DNA is TGTGCCAGCAGCCTAGCCAGGAACACCGGGGAGCTGTTTTTT.